These T cell receptor beta chains were read from a single sample in a study of blood T cell repertoires in COVID-19. The assay was immunoSEQ multiplex PCR, and TCRdb's table has in-frame clones only and misses some. The sample lists about 300,000 clones, about 90% occurring once. Sequencing was performed on peripheral blood. The receptors derive from a woman in her twenties or thirties with COVID-19, enrolled during active disease. CDR3s include the opening cysteine and the closing phenylalanine or tryptophan. D genes are given only for firm matches. Some rows mark clone size as missing; the rest say once, few, many or name a class of expanded clone.

CDR3,DNA,J,V,size,D
CSAARGPNEKLFF,TGCAGCGCCGCCAGGGGACCTAATGAAAAACTGTTTTTT,TRBJ1-4,TRBV29-1,.,.
CASSAGSGGKQETQYF,TGTGCCAGCAGTGCCGGTAGCGGGGGGAAACAAGAGACCCAGTACTTC,TRBJ2-5,TRBV2,.,TRBD2
CASSVAGLGYEQYF,TGTGCCAGCAGCGTAGCCGGGTTGGGCTACGAGCAGTACTTC,TRBJ2-7,TRBV9,.,.
CASSFPGTATDTQYF,TGCGCCAGCAGCTTCCCCGGGACAGCCACAGATACGCAGTATTTT,TRBJ2-3,TRBV5-1,.,TRBD1
CASSLGASGDSEQFF,TGCGCCAGCAGCTTGGGGGCTAGCGGGGACAGTGAGCAGTTCTTC,TRBJ2-1,TRBV5-1,.,TRBD2
CATNKGAGSRNEQFF,TGTGCCACCAATAAAGGAGCGGGAAGCAGGAATGAGCAGTTCTTC,TRBJ2-1,TRBV6-5,.,TRBD2
CASSLGLAGGETQYF,TGTGCCAGCAGCTTAGGACTAGCGGGGGGAGAGACCCAGTACTTC,TRBJ2-5,TRBV11-2,.,TRBD2
CASSSRIGGAYEKLFF,TGTGCCAGCAGCTCCCGAATAGGGGGCGCTTATGAAAAACTGTTTTTT,TRBJ1-4,TRBV7-9,.,TRBD1
CASSHTRGGVPSPLHF,TGCGCCAGCAGCCATACACGGGGGGGAGTACCTTCACCCCTCCACTTT,TRBJ1-6,TRBV5-1,.,.
CASSSPSGTGELFF,TGTGCTAGCAGCTCCCCGAGCGGCACCGGGGAGCTGTTTTTT,TRBJ2-2,TRBV7-7,.,.
CASSLWSGGADTQYF,TGTGCCAGCAGTTTATGGAGCGGGGGCGCGGATACGCAGTATTTT,TRBJ2-3,TRBV28,.,TRBD2
CASRQGVINYGYTF,TGTGCCAGCAGGCAGGGGGTTATTAACTATGGCTACACCTTC,TRBJ1-2,TRBV28,.,TRBD1
CASLTGTGSNGYTF,TGCGCCAGCTTAACCGGGACAGGGTCTAATGGCTACACCTTC,TRBJ1-2,TRBV10-2,.,TRBD1
CASSSGGSWSNQPQHF,TGTGCCAGCAGTTCAGGGGGCAGCTGGAGCAATCAGCCCCAGCATTTT,TRBJ1-5,TRBV28,.,TRBD1
CASSPWLATNEKLFF,TGTGCCAGCAGCCCCTGGCTTGCAACTAATGAAAAACTGTTTTTT,TRBJ1-4,TRBV2,once,.
CASSYSTADRGFYEQYF,TGTGCCAGCAGTTACTCGACAGCTGACAGGGGTTTCTACGAGCAGTACTTC,TRBJ2-7,TRBV6-2/TRBV6-3,.,TRBD1
CASSYSRGSGANVLTF,TGTGCCAGCAGCTACAGTCGGGGCTCTGGGGCCAACGTCCTGACTTTC,TRBJ2-6,TRBV11-3,.,.
CASSSPWGGPNTGELFF,TGTGCCAGCAGCTCCCCTTGGGGGGGGCCCAACACCGGGGAGCTGTTTTTT,TRBJ2-2,TRBV5-4,.,.
CARPKGQPNQPQHF,TGTGCCAGACCAAAAGGACAGCCCAATCAGCCCCAGCATTTT,TRBJ1-5,TRBV9,.,.
CASSQTSTRVETQYF,TGTGCCAGCAGCCAAACCTCCACCAGGGTAGAGACCCAGTACTTC,TRBJ2-5,TRBV4-2,many,.
CASSPLRSPLHF,TGTGCCAGCAGTCCCCTGAGATCACCCCTCCACTTT,TRBJ1-6,TRBV12-3/TRBV12-4,.,.
CASSQDLSNEQFF,TGTGCCAGCAGCCAAGATCTTAGTAATGAGCAGTTCTTC,TRBJ2-1,TRBV4-2,.,.
CATHSGTYTDTQYF,TGTGCCACACATTCCGGGACTTACACAGATACGCAGTATTTT,TRBJ2-3,TRBV3-1/TRBV3-2,.,.
CASSEAGQGGTEAFF,TGTGCCAGCAGTGAAGCGGGGCAGGGTGGGACTGAAGCTTTCTTT,TRBJ1-1,TRBV6-1,.,.
CSVASGEYQPQHF,TGCAGCGTTGCTTCCGGGGAATATCAGCCCCAGCATTTT,TRBJ1-5,TRBV29-1,.,.
CASSQLRGGYTF,TGTGCCAGCAGCCAGCTCAGGGGTGGCTACACCTTC,TRBJ1-2,TRBV3-1/TRBV3-2,.,.
CASSIGVADEQYF,TGTGCCAGTAGTATAGGGGTTGCGGACGAGCAGTACTTC,TRBJ2-7,TRBV19,few,.
CASSQGDRAYGYTF,TGCGCCAGCAGCCAAGGTGACAGGGCTTATGGCTACACCTTC,TRBJ1-2,TRBV4-1,.,TRBD1
CASRRLAGGLNEQFF,TGCGCCAGCAGACGTCTAGCGGGGGGACTAAATGAGCAGTTCTTC,TRBJ2-1,TRBV5-1,few,TRBD2
CASSLTGEGSPLHF,TGTGCCAGCAGTCTGACAGGGGAAGGTTCACCCCTCCACTTT,TRBJ1-6,TRBV6-6,.,TRBD1
CASSLRSSVNSPLHF,TGCGCCAGCAGCTTGAGGAGTTCCGTTAATTCACCCCTCCACTTT,TRBJ1-6,TRBV5-1,.,.
CASSEIFGAHGPEAFF,TGTGCCAGCAGTGAGATTTTTGGGGCCCATGGGCCTGAAGCTTTCTTT,TRBJ1-1,TRBV6-1,.,.
CASSSIRENEQFF,TGCGCCAGCAGCTCCATACGGGAGAATGAGCAGTTCTTC,TRBJ2-1,TRBV5-1,few,.
CASSKSRSDNEQFF,TGTGCCAGCAGCAAATCCCGCAGCGACAATGAGCAGTTCTTC,TRBJ2-1,TRBV21-1,.,.
CASSLEQGEAFF,TGTGCCAGCAGCTTGGAACAGGGGGAAGCTTTCTTT,TRBJ1-1,TRBV5-6,.,TRBD1
CASSSFGQENYGYTF,TGTGCCAGCAGCTCATTCGGACAGGAGAACTATGGCTACACCTTC,TRBJ1-2,TRBV7-9,.,TRBD1
CASSTTGTGYGYTF,TGTGCCAGTAGTACGACAGGGACGGGCTATGGCTACACCTTC,TRBJ1-2,TRBV19,.,TRBD1
CASSVRTMTGYEQFF,TGTGCCAGCAGCGTAAGGACAATGACAGGGTATGAGCAGTTCTTC,TRBJ2-1,TRBV13,once,TRBD1
CATSRDGGGAYEQYF,TGTGCCACCAGCAGAGACGGGGGAGGCGCCTACGAGCAGTACTTC,TRBJ2-7,TRBV15,.,.
CASSSNRGTEQFF,TGTGCCAGCAGCTCTAACAGGGGAACTGAGCAGTTCTTC,TRBJ2-1,TRBV7-2,.,TRBD1
CASSLSPGTGGNQPQHF,TGTGCCAGCAGTTTATCCCCCGGGACAGGGGGTAATCAGCCCCAGCATTTT,TRBJ1-5,TRBV27,once,TRBD1
CAWRDRNTGELFF,TGTGCCTGGAGGGACAGGAACACCGGGGAGCTGTTTTTT,TRBJ2-2,TRBV30,.,.